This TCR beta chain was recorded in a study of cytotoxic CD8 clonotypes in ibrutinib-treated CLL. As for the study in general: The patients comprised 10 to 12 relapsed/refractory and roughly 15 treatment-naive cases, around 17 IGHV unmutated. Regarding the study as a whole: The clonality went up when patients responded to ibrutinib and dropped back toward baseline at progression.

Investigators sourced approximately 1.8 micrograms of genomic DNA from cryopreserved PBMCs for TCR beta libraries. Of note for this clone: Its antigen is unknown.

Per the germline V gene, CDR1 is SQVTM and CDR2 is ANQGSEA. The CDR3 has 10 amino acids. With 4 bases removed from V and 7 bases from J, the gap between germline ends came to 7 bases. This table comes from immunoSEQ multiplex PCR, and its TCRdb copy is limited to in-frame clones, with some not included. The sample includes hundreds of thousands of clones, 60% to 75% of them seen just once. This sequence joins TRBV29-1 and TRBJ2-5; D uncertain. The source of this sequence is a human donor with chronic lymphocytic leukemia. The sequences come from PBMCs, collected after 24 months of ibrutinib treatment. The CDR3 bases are TGCAGCGTTGCGGGTGGGACCCAGTACTTC. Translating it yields CSVAGGTQYF.